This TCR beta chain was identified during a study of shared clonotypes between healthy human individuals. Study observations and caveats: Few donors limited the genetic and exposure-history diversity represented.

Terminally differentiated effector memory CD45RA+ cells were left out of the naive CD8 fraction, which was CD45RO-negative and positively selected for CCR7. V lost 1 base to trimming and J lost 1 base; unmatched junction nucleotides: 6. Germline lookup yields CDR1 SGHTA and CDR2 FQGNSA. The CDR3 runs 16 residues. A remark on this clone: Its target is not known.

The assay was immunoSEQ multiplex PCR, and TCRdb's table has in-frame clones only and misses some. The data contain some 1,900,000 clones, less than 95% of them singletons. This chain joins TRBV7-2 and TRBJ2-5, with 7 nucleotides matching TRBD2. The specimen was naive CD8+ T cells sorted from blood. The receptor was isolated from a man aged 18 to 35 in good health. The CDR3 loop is CASSLEGEGLQETQYF. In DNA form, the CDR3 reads TGTGCCAGCAGCTTAGAAGGGGAGGGCCTCCAAGAGACCCAGTACTTC.